The next 16 T cell receptor beta chains were all read from a single sample in a study of control samples from healthy donors and cancer patients. Clones were read by immunoSEQ multiplex PCR, and TCRdb kept only the in-frame ones, dropping some. The table shows about 130,000 clones, with about 93% occurring only once. Sequenced material: blood. Receptor source: a middle-aged man in good health.

This clone was found a few times. The chain links TRBV6-5 to TRBJ1-5; 7 bases line up with TRBD1. The CDR3 has 14 residues. The V segment lost 2 bases and the J segment 4 bases; nucleotides outside the gene matches: 2. The germline CDR1 and CDR2 sequences are MNHEY and SVGAGI. For the CDR3, the DNA is TGTGCCAGCAGTTACAGGGGGCGAAATCAGCCCCAGCATTTT. Its protein product is CASSYRGRNQPQHF.

The V call is TRBV19, the J call TRBJ1-1; no clear D. The V end lost 2 bases, the J end lost 0 bases, and 4 bases lay between the germline ends. The CDR3 consists of 13 residues. Germline CDR1 reads LNHDA; CDR2 reads SQIVND (reference sequence). Written as DNA, the CDR3 is TGTGCCAGTAGTATATCAGTGAACACTGAAGCTTTCTTT. This gives the protein CASSISVNTEAFF.

CDR3 DNA: TGTGCCAGCAGTGAAGGCTGGGAAGAGACCCAGTACTTC. This codes for CASSEGWEETQYF. This sequence joins TRBV2 and TRBJ2-5; no firm D call. Per the germline V gene, CDR1 is SNHLY and CDR2 is FYNNEI. V lost 1 base to trimming and J lost 3 bases, with 6 bases between them. This CDR3 region has 13 residues.

The gene calls are TRBV10-3 and TRBJ2-2; D remains unclear. V was clipped by 4 bases and J by 5 bases, with 14 bases between them. The CDR3 length is 15 residues. The germline V gene encodes CDR1 ENHRY and CDR2 SYGVKD. The CDR3 nucleotides read TGTGCCATCAGTGTTTCTGGGTCGGGTACCGGGGAGCTGTTTTTT. This sequence encodes CAISVSGSGTGELFF.

This sequence joins TRBV28 and TRBJ2-1; 8 bases map to TRBD1. Per the germline V gene, CDR1 is MDHEN and CDR2 is SYDVKM. The CDR3 is 14 amino acids. Trimming took 6 bases from V and 0 from J; bases not matched to a gene: 1. The CDR3 DNA sequence: TGTGCCAGCAGCGACAGGGGCTCCTACAATGAGCAGTTCTTC. This translates into CASSDRGSYNEQFF.

The chain combines TRBV7-9 with TRBJ2-5; 12 bases agree with TRBD2. V gave up 5 bases and J gave up 5 bases; unmatched junction bases: 6. Per germline, CDR1 SEHNR and CDR2 FQNEAQ (reference sequence). The CDR3 has 15 amino acids. CDR3 in amino acids: CASSLLAGGRETQYF. The CDR3 DNA follows: TGTGCCAGCAGCCTACTAGCGGGGGGCAGGGAGACCCAGTACTTC.

This chain uses TRBV7-3 with TRBJ2-3; the D gene is possibly TRBD2 (6 bases). The CDR3 runs 15 residues. The V and J ends lost 5 bases and 0 bases respectively, with 12 bases between them. Germline values: CDR1 SGHTA, CDR2 FQGTGA. The CDR3 region has the DNA TGTGCCAGCAGCCTTTCGGGACTCAGCACAGATACGCAGTATTTT. It encodes CASSLSGLSTDTQYF.

V usage is TRBV15 and J usage is TRBJ1-5, with no clear D. CDR3 size: 13 residues. V was clipped by 0 bases and J by 3 bases, with 3 bases between them. Germline loops: CDR1 LNHNV, CDR2 YYDKDF (reference sequence). The CDR3 sequence is CATSRDVNQPQHF. In DNA, the CDR3 is TGTGCCACCAGCAGAGACGTCAATCAGCCCCAGCATTTT.

This chain uses TRBV13 with TRBJ1-1, with D perhaps matching TRBD1 (5 bases). Germline lookup yields CDR1 PRHDT and CDR2 FYEKMQ (reference sequence). This CDR3 comprises 15 residues. V was cut by 4 bases and J by 1 base, with 13 bases left in between. The DNA of the CDR3 is TGTGCCAGCAGCTCCCCCAGGGAAGGGAACACTGAAGCTTTCTTT. Protein: CASSSPREGNTEAFF.

This clone was seen a single time. The rearrangement joins TRBV5-4 to TRBJ2-7; TRBD1 matches at 8 bases. CDR3 length: 13 amino acids. Germline assignment: CDR1 SGHNT and CDR2 YYREEE (reference sequence). The junction had 2 bases not matched to a gene; V was cut back by 2 bases and J by 4 bases. The CDR3 protein is CASSLNRGYEQYF. DNA of the CDR3: TGTGCCAGCAGCTTAAACAGGGGGTACGAGCAGTACTTC.

The chain has TRBV5-4 and TRBJ1-4, with D perhaps matching TRBD1 (6 bases). The CDR3 spans 14 residues. CDR1 is SGHNT, CDR2 YYREEE, per germline (reference sequence). V was pared by 4 bases and J by 8 bases, with 15 bases between. This CDR3 reads CASSLGQEQEKLFF. CDR3 nucleotides: TGTGCCAGCAGCCTGGGACAAGAGCAAGAAAAACTGTTTTTT.

The chain combines TRBV21-1 with TRBJ2-1; the table's D call, TRBD1, was not checked against the DNA. TRBV21-1 is a pseudogene. The CDR3 extends over 15 amino acids. The CDR3 nucleotides read TGTGCCAGCAGCAAGAGGACAGGGGGCTCGAATGAGCAGTTCTTC. Translation gives CASSKRTGGSNEQFF.

This clone was observed a handful of times. The same CDR3 is also encoded by other DNA sequences in this sample. The chain carries TRBV29-1 and TRBJ2-7, with D maybe TRBD1 (5 bases). The CDR3 has 13 amino acids. Germline values: CDR1 SQVTM, CDR2 ANQGSEA. The V end lost 0 bases, the J end lost 3 bases, and 9 bases lay between the germline ends. The CDR3 loop reads CSVEDSRVYEQYF. CDR3 nucleotide sequence: TGCAGCGTTGAAGACTCCAGGGTCTACGAGCAGTACTTC.

This clone appeared once. The J gene is TRBJ2-5, the V gene TRBV7-3, with a tentative D call TRBD1 (6 bases). The germline V gene encodes CDR1 SGHTA and CDR2 FQGTGA. Trimming removed 5 bases from V and 4 bases from J, with 14 bases in between. The CDR3 is made up of 14 amino acids. In DNA form, the CDR3 reads TGTGCCAGCAGCGCAACAGGGATCGGAGAGACCCAGTACTTC. Its protein product is CASSATGIGETQYF.

The rearrangement links TRBV6-5 to TRBJ1-6; 7 bases map to TRBD1. Trimming at V came to 6 bases and at J to 5 bases, leaving 1 base not matched to a gene. Germline V gene sequence: CDR1 MNHEY, CDR2 SVGAGI. CDR3 length: 13 residues. The CDR3 region has the DNA TGTGCCAGCAGACAGGGGAATAATTCACCCCTCCACTTT. Protein: CASRQGNNSPLHF.

This chain joins TRBV6-5 and TRBJ1-1, with D unresolved. The CDR3 length is 14 residues. Looked up from germline, CDR1 is MNHEY and CDR2 is SVGAGI. V lost 6 bases to trimming and J lost 4 bases, with 15 bases between them. The DNA for the CDR3 is TGTGCCAGCAGGTATGGCGAGGGAAGCACTGAAGCTTTCTTT. As protein: CASRYGEGSTEAFF.